This entry is about one T cell receptor beta chain. Original analysis: Researchers report that nucleated cell counts were estimated from reference gene primer amplification. This table comes from immunoSEQ multiplex PCR, and its TCRdb copy is limited to in-frame clones, with some not included. The V and J calls and clone size come from that table; D and trimming were worked out from the DNA. The sample has roughly 79,000 clones, roughly 87% seen once. This specimen comes from a study of blood T cell repertoires in COVID-19. Across the study: COVID-19 samples, acute and convalescent, were from the United States, Italy and Spain. Sample material is recorded as cDNA or gDNA derived from T cells, B-cell-depleted T cells, or PBMCs.

Trimming shortened V by 2 bases and J by 6 bases, and 9 bases separated the two germline ends. The CDR3 is 13 amino acids. Looked up from germline, CDR1 is SGHTA and CDR2 is FQGTGA. This chain uses TRBV7-3 with TRBJ2-3, with D uncertain. The sequencing input was peripheral blood. The sequence came from a woman aged 45 to 65 with acute or convalescent COVID-19. The CDR3, as DNA: TGTGCCAGCAGCTTACACCTCGGGGATACGCAGTATTTT. Its translation: CASSLHLGDTQYF.